What follows is one T cell receptor beta chain and its context. An equimolar mix of two oligonucleotides served as the beta constant-region primer for TRBC1 and TRBC2. Ligated cDNA was amplified by four rounds of PCR with nested alpha and beta constant-region primers and SP2. TCRdb redid the calling of the UMI-ligation and nested PCR reads with MiXCR, one entry per CDR3 protein. The sample lists around 130,000 distinct CDR3 sequences; roughly 36% were seen once. The CDR3 is 17 amino acids. V lost 0 bases and J lost 0, with 12 bases in between. CDR1 is MGHRA and CDR2 is YSYEKL in the germline V gene. The data belong to a study of naive and memory T cell subsets.

The chain employs TRBV4-1 and TRBJ1-3; D possibly corresponds to TRBD1 (5 bases). Sequencing used central memory CD4+ T cells from blood. This clonotype was sampled from a human donor in good health. CDR3 sequence (DNA): TGCGCCAGCAGCCAAGATCCGGCAGGGCACTCTGGAAACACCATATATTTT. This codes for CASSQDPAGHSGNTIYF.